A selection of T cell receptor beta chains follows, all from one sample in a study of blood T cells in healthy people across ages. From the 5' RACE reads, TCRdb called clonotypes with MiXCR, one entry per CDR3 protein. There are more than 800,000 distinct CDR3 sequences in the sample; roughly 45% occur only once, and over 15% lies in the top ten. The specimen sequenced was blood. The source is a woman aged 55-70 years in good health. CDR3s include the opening cysteine and the closing phenylalanine or tryptophan. The D gene is left open where the match is weak. Size is omitted from some rows. Given values are once, few, many or a class for expanded clones.

j_gene: TRBJ2-3
abundance: NA
v_gene: TRBV3-1
d_gene: TRBD1
CDR3aa: CASSQGQGSTDTQYF
CDR3nt: TGTGCCAGCAGCCAAGGACAGGGTAGCACAGATACGCAGTATTTT

j_gene: TRBJ1-4
abundance: NA
v_gene: TRBV6-5
d_gene: NA
CDR3aa: CASSPLAGWEEKLFF
CDR3nt: TGTGCCAGCAGTCCCCTGGCCGGATGGGAGGAAAAACTGTTTTTT

j_gene: TRBJ1-1
abundance: NA
v_gene: TRBV25-1
d_gene: NA
CDR3aa: CASSSRTEDTEAFF
CDR3nt: TGTGCCAGCAGTTCCCGGACAGAAGACACTGAAGCTTTCTTT

j_gene: TRBJ1-4
abundance: NA
v_gene: TRBV28
d_gene: NA
CDR3aa: CASSSQGVWDNTFF
CDR3nt: TGTGCCAGCAGTTCCCAAGGGGTATGGGACAATACGTTTTTT

j_gene: TRBJ1-5
abundance: NA
v_gene: TRBV6-2/TRBV6-3
d_gene: NA
CDR3aa: CATRNPSNQPQHF
CDR3nt: TGTGCCACCAGGAACCCTAGCAATCAGCCCCAGCATTTT

j_gene: TRBJ1-1
abundance: NA
v_gene: TRBV20-1
d_gene: NA
CDR3aa: CSARWALGFNTEAFF
CDR3nt: TGCAGTGCTAGATGGGCCCTGGGGTTTAACACTGAAGCTTTCTTT

j_gene: TRBJ2-7
abundance: NA
v_gene: TRBV13
d_gene: NA
CDR3aa: CASSRRDAHYEQYF
CDR3nt: TGTGCCAGCAGCCGCAGGGACGCTCACTACGAGCAGTACTTC

j_gene: TRBJ2-6
abundance: NA
v_gene: TRBV19
d_gene: NA
CDR3aa: CASSITGVWGAPGSGANVLTF
CDR3nt: TGTGCCAGTAGTATTACAGGGGTATGGGGGGCGCCTGGCTCTGGGGCCAACGTCCTGACTTTC

j_gene: TRBJ2-7
abundance: NA
v_gene: TRBV5-5
d_gene: TRBD1
CDR3aa: CASSFTPRTGSSYEQYF
CDR3nt: TGTGCCAGCAGCTTCACACCCCGGACAGGGAGCTCCTACGAGCAGTACTTC

j_gene: TRBJ2-1
abundance: NA
v_gene: TRBV28
d_gene: TRBD2
CDR3aa: CASSSRTSAREEQFF
CDR3nt: TGTGCCAGCAGTTCCCGGACTAGCGCTAGAGAAGAGCAGTTCTTC

j_gene: TRBJ2-1
abundance: NA
v_gene: TRBV7-7
d_gene: TRBD2
CDR3aa: CASSSNLAEKGNEQFF
CDR3nt: TGTGCCAGCAGCTCGAACCTAGCGGAGAAGGGGAATGAGCAGTTCTTC

j_gene: TRBJ2-1
abundance: NA
v_gene: TRBV2
d_gene: TRBD2
CDR3aa: CASRDGLAGGNEQFF
CDR3nt: TGTGCCAGCAGGGACGGACTAGCGGGAGGAAATGAGCAGTTCTTC

j_gene: TRBJ2-7
abundance: NA
v_gene: TRBV9
d_gene: NA
CDR3aa: CASSVGHRSSYEQYF
CDR3nt: TGTGCCAGCAGCGTAGGTCACCGGAGCTCCTACGAGCAGTACTTC

j_gene: TRBJ2-7
abundance: few
v_gene: TRBV20-1
d_gene: NA
CDR3aa: CSASDTDYEQYF
CDR3nt: TGCAGTGCATCTGACACTGACTACGAGCAGTACTTC

j_gene: TRBJ2-4
abundance: NA
v_gene: TRBV7-8
d_gene: NA
CDR3aa: CASSYTGRKAKNIQYF
CDR3nt: TGTGCCAGCAGCTACACTGGTAGGAAAGCCAAAAACATTCAGTACTTC

j_gene: TRBJ2-5
abundance: NA
v_gene: TRBV25-1
d_gene: TRBD1
CDR3aa: CASTWRTGVQETQYF
CDR3nt: TGTGCCAGCACCTGGAGAACAGGGGTCCAAGAGACCCAGTACTTC

j_gene: TRBJ2-1
abundance: NA
v_gene: TRBV29-1
d_gene: TRBD2
CDR3aa: CSVEGSRGGRPNEQFF
CDR3nt: TGCAGCGTTGAAGGGAGCAGGGGCGGGAGGCCCAATGAGCAGTTCTTC

j_gene: TRBJ1-2
abundance: once
v_gene: TRBV20-1
d_gene: NA
CDR3aa: CSASTESNYGYTF
CDR3nt: TGCAGTGCGTCGACAGAATCTAACTATGGCTACACCTTC

j_gene: TRBJ1-1
abundance: NA
v_gene: TRBV6-1
d_gene: NA
CDR3aa: CASRRQLNTEAFF
CDR3nt: TGTGCCAGCAGACGACAATTGAACACTGAAGCTTTCTTT

j_gene: TRBJ1-5
abundance: once
v_gene: TRBV24-1
d_gene: NA
CDR3aa: CATSDGSGNQPQHF
CDR3nt: TGTGCCACCAGTGACGGTTCAGGGAATCAGCCCCAGCATTTT

j_gene: TRBJ2-7
abundance: NA
v_gene: TRBV25-1
d_gene: TRBD1
CDR3aa: CASGHRGQGSYEQYF
CDR3nt: TGTGCCAGCGGTCACCGGGGACAGGGGTCCTACGAGCAGTACTTC

j_gene: TRBJ2-5
abundance: NA
v_gene: TRBV14
d_gene: NA
CDR3aa: CASSQEAHSGETQYF
CDR3nt: TGTGCCAGCAGCCAAGAAGCACATTCGGGGGAGACCCAGTACTTC

j_gene: TRBJ2-5
abundance: NA
v_gene: TRBV29-1
d_gene: TRBD1
CDR3aa: CSVGRQGNRETQYF
CDR3nt: TGCAGCGTTGGGCGACAGGGGAATAGAGAGACCCAGTACTTC

j_gene: TRBJ2-3
abundance: many
v_gene: TRBV12-3/TRBV12-4
d_gene: NA
CDR3aa: CASSARDTVLRDTQYF
CDR3nt: TGTGCCAGCAGCGCCCGGGACACCGTGCTTCGGGATACGCAGTATTTT

j_gene: TRBJ2-5
abundance: NA
v_gene: TRBV29-1
d_gene: TRBD1
CDR3aa: CSVDWTGWQETQYF
CDR3nt: TGCAGCGTTGACTGGACAGGGTGGCAAGAGACCCAGTACTTC

j_gene: TRBJ2-3
abundance: NA
v_gene: TRBV15
d_gene: NA
CDR3aa: CATSRERDNTDTQYF
CDR3nt: TGTGCCACCAGCAGAGAGCGGGACAACACAGATACGCAGTATTTT

j_gene: TRBJ1-5
abundance: NA
v_gene: TRBV5-1
d_gene: NA
CDR3aa: CASSLAGNSNQPQHF
CDR3nt: TGCGCCAGCAGCTTGGCAGGGAATAGCAATCAGCCCCAGCATTTT

j_gene: TRBJ2-7
abundance: NA
v_gene: TRBV4-1
d_gene: TRBD2
CDR3aa: CASSQDHPLAGPYEQYF
CDR3nt: TGCGCCAGCAGCCAAGATCATCCGCTAGCGGGGCCCTACGAGCAGTACTTC

j_gene: TRBJ2-7
abundance: NA
v_gene: TRBV27
d_gene: TRBD1
CDR3aa: CASSFRDRGGEQYF
CDR3nt: TGTGCCAGCAGTTTCAGGGACAGGGGGGGTGAGCAGTACTTC

j_gene: TRBJ2-1
abundance: NA
v_gene: TRBV24-1
d_gene: TRBD2
CDR3aa: CATSDPGLAGGSEQFF
CDR3nt: TGTGCCACCAGTGACCCTGGACTAGCGGGAGGTAGTGAGCAGTTCTTC

j_gene: TRBJ2-7
abundance: NA
v_gene: TRBV5-1
d_gene: NA
CDR3aa: CASSLVAETYNEQYF
CDR3nt: TGCGCCAGCAGCTTGGTGGCGGAGACCTACAATGAGCAGTACTTC

j_gene: TRBJ1-1
abundance: NA
v_gene: TRBV5-6
d_gene: TRBD1
CDR3aa: CASNLPTRDRDRDTEAFF
CDR3nt: TGTGCCAGCAACCTTCCTACCCGGGACAGGGATCGGGACACTGAAGCTTTCTTT

j_gene: TRBJ1-6
abundance: NA
v_gene: TRBV30
d_gene: NA
CDR3aa: CAWSYRVPETNSPLHF
CDR3nt: TGTGCCTGGAGCTACAGGGTCCCGGAGACAAATTCACCCCTCCACTTT

j_gene: TRBJ2-6
abundance: few
v_gene: TRBV7-3
d_gene: TRBD2
CDR3aa: CASSLKGGAGGRSGANVLTF
CDR3nt: TGTGCCAGCAGCTTAAAGGGAGGAGCGGGAGGCCGCTCTGGGGCCAACGTCCTGACTTTC

j_gene: TRBJ2-7
abundance: few
v_gene: TRBV4-1
d_gene: TRBD2
CDR3aa: CASRPLAGVSSYEQYF
CDR3nt: TGCGCCAGCAGACCTCTAGCGGGAGTGAGCTCCTACGAGCAGTACTTC

j_gene: TRBJ2-3
abundance: NA
v_gene: TRBV5-1
d_gene: TRBD1
CDR3aa: CASSQTGDSTDTQYF
CDR3nt: TGCGCCAGCAGCCAAACAGGGGACAGCACAGATACGCAGTATTTT

j_gene: TRBJ2-5
abundance: NA
v_gene: TRBV19
d_gene: TRBD1
CDR3aa: CASSTTGTGYQETQYF
CDR3nt: TGTGCCAGTAGTACCACCGGGACAGGGTACCAAGAGACCCAGTACTTC

j_gene: TRBJ1-1
abundance: few
v_gene: TRBV20-1
d_gene: NA
CDR3aa: CSAQSSGATRHTEAFF
CDR3nt: TGCAGTGCCCAATCGTCGGGGGCCACAAGACACACTGAAGCTTTCTTT

j_gene: TRBJ2-4
abundance: NA
v_gene: TRBV25-1
d_gene: TRBD1
CDR3aa: CASTDRDTAKNIQYF
CDR3nt: TGTGCCAGCACCGACAGGGACACAGCCAAAAACATTCAGTACTTC

j_gene: TRBJ2-1
abundance: many
v_gene: TRBV7-2
d_gene: NA
CDR3aa: CASSFMGNNEQFF
CDR3nt: TGTGCCAGCAGCTTTATGGGGAACAATGAGCAGTTCTTC

j_gene: TRBJ2-6
abundance: NA
v_gene: TRBV21-1
d_gene: NA
CDR3aa: CASSKGQTPPSGANVLTF
CDR3nt: TGTGCCAGCAGCAAGGGGCAGACTCCCCCCTCTGGGGCCAACGTCCTGACTTTC

j_gene: TRBJ2-3
abundance: few
v_gene: TRBV7-2
d_gene: NA
CDR3aa: CASSLVVSSTDTQYF
CDR3nt: TGTGCCAGCAGCTTGGTTGTGTCTAGCACAGATACGCAGTATTTT

j_gene: TRBJ2-3
abundance: many
v_gene: TRBV10-1
d_gene: TRBD1
CDR3aa: CASSSDRRSTDTQYF
CDR3nt: TGCGCCAGCAGTTCGGACAGGCGGAGCACAGATACGCAGTATTTT

j_gene: TRBJ2-7
abundance: NA
v_gene: TRBV9
d_gene: NA
CDR3aa: CASSVRVASYNEQYF
CDR3nt: TGTGCCAGCAGCGTCCGAGTCGCCTCCTACAATGAGCAGTACTTC